What follows are 3 T cell receptor beta chains derived from one specimen sequenced in a study of cytomegalovirus exposure and HLA in healthy donors. The PCR ran on 60 Vbeta and 13 Jbeta primers. Using immunoSEQ multiplex PCR, the repertoire was profiled, and TCRdb retains in-frame clones only, with some absent. The repertoire consists of around 170,000 clones, with approximately 73% occurring once and the leading ten covering 2% to 2.5%. Input material: PBMCs. The origin of the receptors is a woman aged 25-40 years in good health and CMV-seropositive.

This chain links TRBV28 with TRBJ1-4; D not certain. There are 13 residues in the CDR3. V was clipped by 7 bases and J by 8 bases, with 14 bases between them. From germline, CDR1 is MDHEN and CDR2 SYDVKM. In DNA form, the CDR3 reads TGTGCCAGCACGCGGGGAACTAGGGAAAAACTGTTTTTT. Translation gives CASTRGTREKLFF.

The chain is built from TRBV6-5 and TRBJ2-4; no definite D call. This CDR3 is built from 15 residues. The germline V and J ends were trimmed by 0 bases and 4 bases, with 10 bases remaining between them. Germline CDR1 and CDR2: MNHEY and SVGAGI. CDR3 in DNA: TGTGCCAGCAGTTACTCGGGCGACCTGAAAAACATTCAGTACTTC. Residues: CASSYSGDLKNIQYF.

The rearrangement joins TRBV11-3 to TRBJ2-5; D may be TRBD2 (5 bases). V shed 2 bases and J shed 5 bases, with 18 bases lying between them. The CDR3 is 16 residues long. Germline V gives CDR1 SGHNT, CDR2 YENEEA. The CDR3 nucleotides are TGTGCCAGCAGCTTAAGGAGGACCCGATCGGCGGAGACCCAGTACTTC. This codes for CASSLRRTRSAETQYF.